This TCR beta chain was retrieved from a study of blood T cell repertoires in COVID-19. Study-wide context: The United States, Italy and Spain supplied acute and convalescent COVID-19 samples. The analysed material was cDNA or gDNA that came from T cells, B-cell-depleted T cells, or PBMCs.

J was trimmed by 4 bases and V by 3 bases; bases with no gene match: 2. Germline V gene lookup returns CDR1 KGHDR and CDR2 SFDVKD. The CDR3 length is 14 residues. Authors' data handling: Reference gene primer amplification gave nucleated cell count estimates. The assay was immunoSEQ multiplex PCR, and TCRdb's table has in-frame clones only and misses some. V and J calls and clone size are as listed in that table; D and trimming were resolved from the DNA. In the table there are a few hundred thousand clones, around 80% of which are singletons. This receptor was taken from a man in his forties or fifties with active or convalescent COVID-19. Input material: peripheral blood. The rearrangement joins TRBV24-1 to TRBJ1-3, with TRBD1 matching 7 bases. The CDR3 spells CATSDGTDGNTIYF. CDR3 in DNA: TGTGCCACCAGTGATGGGACAGACGGAAACACCATATATTTT.